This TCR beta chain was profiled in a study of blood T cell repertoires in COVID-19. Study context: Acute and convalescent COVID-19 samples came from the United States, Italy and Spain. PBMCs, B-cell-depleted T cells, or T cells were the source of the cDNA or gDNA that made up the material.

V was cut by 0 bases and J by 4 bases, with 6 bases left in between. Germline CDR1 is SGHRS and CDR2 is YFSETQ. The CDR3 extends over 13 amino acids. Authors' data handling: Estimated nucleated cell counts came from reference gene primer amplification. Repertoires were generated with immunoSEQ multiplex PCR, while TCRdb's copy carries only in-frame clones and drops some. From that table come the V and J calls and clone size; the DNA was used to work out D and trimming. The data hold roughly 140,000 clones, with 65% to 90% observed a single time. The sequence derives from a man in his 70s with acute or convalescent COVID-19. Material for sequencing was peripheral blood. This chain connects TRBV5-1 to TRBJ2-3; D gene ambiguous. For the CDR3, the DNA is TGCGCCAGCAGCTTGGCCGTTCCAGATACGCAGTATTTT. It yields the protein CASSLAVPDTQYF.